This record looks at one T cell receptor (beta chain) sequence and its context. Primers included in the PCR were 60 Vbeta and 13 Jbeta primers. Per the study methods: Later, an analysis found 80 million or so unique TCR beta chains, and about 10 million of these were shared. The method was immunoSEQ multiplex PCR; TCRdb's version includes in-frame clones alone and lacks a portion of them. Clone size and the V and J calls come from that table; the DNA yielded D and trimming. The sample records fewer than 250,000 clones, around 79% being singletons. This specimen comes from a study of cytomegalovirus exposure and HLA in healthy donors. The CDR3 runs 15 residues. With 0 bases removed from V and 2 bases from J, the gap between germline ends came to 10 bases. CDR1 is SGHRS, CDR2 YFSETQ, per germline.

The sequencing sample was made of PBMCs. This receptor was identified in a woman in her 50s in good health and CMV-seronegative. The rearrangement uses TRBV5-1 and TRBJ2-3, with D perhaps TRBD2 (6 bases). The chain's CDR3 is CASSLDGGYTDTQYF. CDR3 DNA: TGCGCCAGCAGCTTGGACGGGGGTTACACAGATACGCAGTATTTT.